This T cell receptor beta chain was recorded in a study of blood T cell repertoires in COVID-19. Study-level background: The samples span acute and convalescent COVID-19 from the United States, Italy and Spain. In each case, the material was cDNA or gDNA derived from T cells, B-cell-depleted T cells, or PBMCs.

CDR1 and CDR2 from the germline V gene are SGHTA and FQGTGA. This CDR3 is 14 amino acids long. Trimming stripped 5 bases from V and 6 bases from J, with 14 bases between. How the authors handled the data: Estimation of nucleated cell counts was performed using reference gene primer amplification. The repertoire was sequenced with immunoSEQ multiplex PCR; TCRdb's copy has only in-frame clones and lacks some. Clonal size and the V and J genes are those of that table, whereas D and trimming came from the DNA. The repertoire has roughly 100,000 clones, around four fifths of them found once; the top ten carry just under 4.5%.

The gene calls are TRBV7-3 and TRBJ2-1, with a weak D call TRBD2 (6 bases). The sequenced material came from peripheral blood. This receptor was obtained from a human donor in a cohort sampled during active COVID-19. The CDR3 loop is CASSLGSGRNEQFF. The CDR3 DNA reads TGTGCCAGCAGCCTTGGTAGCGGCCGCAATGAGCAGTTCTTC.